This T cell receptor beta chain was sequenced in a study of CD8+CD57+ T cells in acquired aplastic anemia. Study as a whole: DNA recovered from sorted CD4+ and CD8+ cells had a mean of roughly 3 ug.

Only patients with CD8+CD57+ cell expansion on flow cytometry were chosen for sequencing. The use of genomic DNA as template underpinned the TCR beta VDJ and CDR3 profiling. TCRdb processed the reads anew with MiXCR; each CDR3 protein has one entry. The sample carries around 200,000 distinct CDR3 sequences, about 60% recorded once. On this clonotype itself: Its antigen remains unknown.

Study-level results: Both patients and controls carried the same twenty-nine CD8+ CDR3 sequences.

Input material: sorted CD4+, CD8+, or CD8+CD57+ T cells (not recorded which) from PBMCs. This clonotype was sampled from a human donor with aplastic anemia.

CDR3 sequence: CSARDPSGGGETQYF. In nucleotides, the CDR3 is TGCAGTGCTAGAGATCCTAGCGGCGGGGGGGAGACCCAGTACTTC. V is TRBV20-1 and J is TRBJ2-5, with TRBD2 matching over 8 bases. This CDR3 has 15 residues. Germline assignment: CDR1 DFQATT and CDR2 SNEGSKA (reference sequence). J lost 5 bases, V lost 0 bases, and 8 bases had no gene match.